The 14 T cell receptor beta chains presented below share a single source sample, sequenced in a study of T cell responses to AZD1222 COVID-19 vaccine. Repertoires were generated with immunoSEQ multiplex PCR, while TCRdb's copy carries only in-frame clones and drops some. This table holds under 200,000 clones, almost 90% found once. The sequences come from peripheral blood, collected on day 0 of AZD1222 vaccination. These receptors originate from an adult in good health.

This chain joins TRBV6-6 and TRBJ2-2, with a tentative D call TRBD1 (5 bases). V gave up 2 bases and J gave up 3 bases, with 10 bases separating them. Germline CDR1 and CDR2: MNHNY and SVGAGI (reference sequence). The CDR3 spans 15 residues. Written as DNA, the CDR3 is TGTGCCAGCAGTTACGGGTCAGGGCACACCGGGGAGCTGTTTTTT. Its protein product is CASSYGSGHTGELFF.

The table lists this clone with a count of one. A read error may produce the germline difference seen at one junction end. This chain joins TRBV28 and TRBJ2-1; TRBD2 matches 10 bases. Germline loops: CDR1 MDHEN, CDR2 SYDVKM. This CDR3 spans 16 amino acids. The CDR3: CASSLLLAGMSNEQFF. CDR3 sequence (DNA): TGTGCCAGCAGCTTATTACTAGCGGGGATGTCAAATGAGCAGTTCTTC. The entire variable domain, with the rest obtained from reference TRBV28 and TRBJ2-1, is as follows: DVKVTQSSRYLVKRTGEKVFLECVQDMDHENMFWYRQDPGLGLRLIYFSYDVKMKEKGDIPEGYSVSREKKERFSLILESASTNQTSMYLCASSLLLAGMSNEQFFGPGTRLTVL.

The DNA of the CDR3 is TGTGCCAGCAGTATGCCCGGTGAAGCTTTCTTT. Translating gives CASSMPGEAFF. The J gene is TRBJ1-1, the V gene TRBV12-3 or TRBV12-4; D is unresolved. Trimming removed 5 bases from V and 7 bases from J, with 8 bases in between. The CDR3 has 11 residues.

This chain connects TRBV6-5 to TRBJ1-6; D remains ambiguous. The germline gives CDR1 MNHEY, CDR2 SVGAGI. V was pared by 3 bases and J by 14 bases, with 17 bases between. CDR3 size: 14 residues. The CDR3 is CASSYVADLGTLHF. As DNA, the CDR3 is TGTGCCAGCAGTTATGTTGCCGATCTGGGGACCCTCCACTTT.

This chain joins TRBV18 and TRBJ1-2; weak D call: TRBD1 (6 bases). The CDR3 sequence is 14 residues long. V gave up 6 bases and J gave up 6 bases, with 17 bases separating them. Germline V gene sequence: CDR1 KGHSH, CDR2 LQKENI. This CDR3 reads CASSLKQGSDGYTF. The DNA for the CDR3 is TGTGCCAGCTCCCTAAAACAGGGATCGGATGGCTACACCTTC.

CDR3 DNA: TGTGCCAGTAGTATTTATTCGGATAATTCACCCCTCCACTTT. This translates into CASSIYSDNSPLHF. The chain employs TRBV19 and TRBJ1-6; D is undetermined. Germline V CDR1 and CDR2: LNHDA, SQIVND (reference sequence). The length of the CDR3 is 14 residues. The V end was cut by 3 bases, the J end by 5 bases, with 8 bases between.

The chain recombines TRBV3-1 (or the pseudogene TRBV3-2) with TRBJ2-7, with a tentative D call TRBD1 (6 bases). Germline V gene data show CDR1 as LGHDT and CDR2 as YNNKEL (reference sequence). The CDR3 is made up of 16 amino acids. Trimming left V 0 bases short and J 0 bases short, with 12 bases between. In DNA, the CDR3 is TGTGCCAGCAGCCAAGACCGGGACATCAGCTCCTACGAGCAGTACTTC. This codes for CASSQDRDISSYEQYF.

V is TRBV6-5 and J is TRBJ1-1; 9 bases fit TRBD1. The germline V gene encodes CDR1 MNHEY and CDR2 SVGAGI. This CDR3 contains 13 residues. The V gene end was trimmed by 0 bases and the J gene end by 10 bases; junction bases not matched to a gene: 3. The CDR3 DNA reads as TGTGCCAGCAGTTACTCATCGGGACAGGGAGCTTTCTTT. This codes for CASSYSSGQGAFF.

V and J are TRBV11-2 and TRBJ2-7, with D unresolved. The V and J ends lost 5 bases and 4 bases respectively, with 6 bases between them. Germline CDR1 is SGHAT and CDR2 is FQNNGV. This CDR3 has 11 residues. In DNA, the CDR3 is TGTGCCAGCAGCCTGAAATACGAGCAGTACTTC. Translating gives CASSLKYEQYF.

J is TRBJ2-5 and V is TRBV7-9, with TRBD1 matching 7 bases. Per germline, CDR1 SEHNR and CDR2 FQNEAQ (reference sequence). V lost 5 bases, J lost 4 bases, and 4 bases stayed unmatched. This CDR3 region has 13 residues. In DNA, the CDR3 is TGTGCCAGCAGCCTAGGGGGCCGAGAGACCCAGTACTTC. This codes for CASSLGGRETQYF.

The chain joins TRBV27 to TRBJ2-7; D is possibly TRBD1 (6 bases). Germline V gene lookup returns CDR1 MNHEY and CDR2 SMNVEV (reference sequence). Trimming removed 4 bases from V and 3 bases from J, with 22 bases in between. The CDR3 is 17 amino acids. The CDR3 is CASSSLTLGGSGYEQYF. The CDR3 coding sequence is TGTGCCAGCAGTTCGCTAACCTTAGGGGGAAGTGGCTACGAGCAGTACTTC.

The chain carries TRBV7-8 and TRBJ2-3; D perhaps matches TRBD1 (5 bases). CDR1 is SGHVS and CDR2 is FQNEAQ in the germline V gene. V was shortened by 7 bases and J by 1 base, with 12 bases between the two germline ends. The CDR3 runs 14 residues. The CDR3 here is CASITGWGTDTQYF. CDR3 coding DNA: TGTGCCAGCATAACAGGATGGGGCACAGATACGCAGTATTTT.

V gene TRBV7-9 combines with J gene TRBJ1-2, with 7 nucleotides matching TRBD1. The CDR3 extends over 17 amino acids. CDR1 is SEHNR, CDR2 FQNEAQ, per germline (reference sequence). Trimming at V came to 6 bases and at J to 3 bases, leaving 16 bases not matched to a gene. The CDR3 here is CASSSDRVLSPDYGYTF. As DNA, the CDR3 is TGTGCCAGCAGTTCCGACAGGGTCCTATCCCCTGACTATGGCTACACCTTC.

V gene TRBV9 combines with J gene TRBJ2-3; D is unresolved. Trimming left V 0 bases short and J 3 bases short, with 11 bases between. The CDR3 totals 15 residues. From germline, CDR1 is SGDLS and CDR2 YYNGEE. The CDR3 loop reads CASSVEGKRTDTQYF. The DNA of the CDR3 is TGTGCCAGCAGCGTAGAAGGGAAGAGGACAGATACGCAGTATTTT.